Given below is one T cell receptor (beta chain) in context. The target of this receptor is not known. Per-base quality was not reported, and no clone a single base away is much larger than it. Inclusive of the bounding cysteine and phenylalanine, the CDR3 is 14 residues long. Only CDR3 DNA remains: 42 bases, in frame from the first base. V was cut back by 9 bases and J by 4 bases, leaving a gap of 18 bases between them. CDR1 and CDR2 are drawn from the germline V gene: SNHLY, FYNNEI. The record originates from a study of blood T cell repertoires in COVID-19 (dated by TCRdb to the early 2020s). With respect to the entire study: Samples from collaborators originated in the United States, Italy and Spain and spanned both the acute and convalescent phases of COVID-19. Deeply sampled blood TCRbeta repertoires from subjects exposed to, actively infected with, or recovered from COVID-19 were included in the dataset. The samples were drawn from two sources: the first 160 participants of the ongoing ImmuneRACE study, and 1,254 subjects contributed by 6 global collaborators. A de-identified subject ID, COVID-19 status, age in years and sex were almost always included in the sample metadata. The repertoires were made available in a free public database intended to serve as a resource for research on the immune response to SARS-CoV-2. Where HLA class I and class II types were available, the types were taken from metadata supplied by the sample provider, not from assay-based typing. The prospective study material was composed of cDNA or gDNA derived from T cells, B-cell-depleted T cells, or PBMCs.

Participants in the prospective study were enrolled through a virtual design, were aged roughly 18 to 90 years, and lived in about two dozen United States geographic areas. In the prospective study, cohorts were assigned on the basis of participant-reported clinical history obtained from a screening survey and a study questionnaire. Mobile phlebotomists in the prospective study collected whole blood, serum and a nasopharyngeal or oropharyngeal swab from every participant. Prospective study participants could optionally give additional blood draws and questionnaires over an approximately two-month period. Before DNA extraction, blood samples from the prospective study were shipped at room temperature or frozen. TCRbeta CDR3 regions were amplified from genomic DNA using the immunoSEQ Assay, a bias-controlled multiplex PCR. The published analysis was carried out like this. Nucleated cell counts per sample were estimated from amplification of reference gene primers within the assay. To quantify the absolute abundance of each unique TCRbeta CDR3 rearrangement, sequence reads were collapsed and filtered. For each sample, productive Simpson clonality was calculated as the square root of Simpson's diversity index over productive rearrangements. TCRdb stores this immuneACCESS table with in-frame sequences only. Part of the clones is absent; in the studies checked, under half of the shortfall reflects unresolved V genes, and no reason is known for the rest. The V and J calls and clone size come from that table; D and trimming were worked out from the DNA. The sample has around 180,000 clones on record, 75% to 90% of them singletons. The top ten hold under 3% of the sample.

Summary of the overall study and its limitations: Clinical and demographic metadata were provided uncurated, with the amount varying by source and participant.

Sequenced input: PBMCs or T cells enriched from blood (not recorded which). The TCR sequence derives from a woman aged 40-49 years with acute COVID-19. This sequence uses TRBV2 and TRBJ1-1; no D segment can be confidently identified. The CDR3 reads CASRYPGEGTEAFF. In nucleotides, the sequence is TGTGCCAGTCGCTATCCGGGCGAGGGCACTGAAGCTTTCTTT.